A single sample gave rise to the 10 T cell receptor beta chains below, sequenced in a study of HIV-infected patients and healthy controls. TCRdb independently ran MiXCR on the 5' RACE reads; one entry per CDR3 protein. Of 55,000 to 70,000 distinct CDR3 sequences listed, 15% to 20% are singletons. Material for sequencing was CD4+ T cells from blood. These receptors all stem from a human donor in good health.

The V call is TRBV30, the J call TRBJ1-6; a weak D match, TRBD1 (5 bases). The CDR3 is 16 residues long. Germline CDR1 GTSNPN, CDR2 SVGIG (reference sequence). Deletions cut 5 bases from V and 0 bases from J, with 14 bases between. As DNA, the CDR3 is TGTGCCTGGGCGGGAGCAGACAGCTCCTATAATTCACCCCTCCACTTT. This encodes CAWAGADSSYNSPLHF. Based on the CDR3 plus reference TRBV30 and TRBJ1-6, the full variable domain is SQTIHQWPATLVQPVGSPLSLECTVEGTSNPNLYWYRQAAGRGLQLLFYSVGIGQISSEVPQNLSASRPQDRQFILSSKKLLLSDSGFYLCAWAGADSSYNSPLHFGNGTRLTVT.

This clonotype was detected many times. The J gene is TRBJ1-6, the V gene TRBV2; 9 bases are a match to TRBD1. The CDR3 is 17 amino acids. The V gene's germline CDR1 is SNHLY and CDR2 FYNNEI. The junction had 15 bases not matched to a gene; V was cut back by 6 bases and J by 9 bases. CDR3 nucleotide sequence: TGTGCCAGCAGGGAATTGGACCGCTCGGGACAGGGTTCACCCCTCCACTTT. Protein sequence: CASRELDRSGQGSPLHF.

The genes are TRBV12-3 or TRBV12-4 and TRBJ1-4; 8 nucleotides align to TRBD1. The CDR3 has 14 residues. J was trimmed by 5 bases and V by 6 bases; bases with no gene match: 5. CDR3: CASRRTGNNEKLFF. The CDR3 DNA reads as TGTGCCAGCAGGCGGACAGGGAACAATGAAAAACTGTTTTTT.

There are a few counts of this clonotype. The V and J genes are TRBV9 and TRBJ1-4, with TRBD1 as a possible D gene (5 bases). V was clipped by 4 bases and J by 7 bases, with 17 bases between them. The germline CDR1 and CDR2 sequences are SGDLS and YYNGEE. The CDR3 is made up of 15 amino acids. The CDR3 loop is CASSLAGTWGEKLFF. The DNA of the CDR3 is TGTGCCAGCAGCTTAGCCGGGACGTGGGGTGAAAAACTGTTTTTT.

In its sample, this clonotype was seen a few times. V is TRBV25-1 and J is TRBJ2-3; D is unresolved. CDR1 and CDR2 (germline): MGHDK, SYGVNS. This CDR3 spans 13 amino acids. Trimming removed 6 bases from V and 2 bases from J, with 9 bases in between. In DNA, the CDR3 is TGTGCCAGCAGGGAAACAGTCACAGATACGCAGTATTTT. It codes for CASRETVTDTQYF.

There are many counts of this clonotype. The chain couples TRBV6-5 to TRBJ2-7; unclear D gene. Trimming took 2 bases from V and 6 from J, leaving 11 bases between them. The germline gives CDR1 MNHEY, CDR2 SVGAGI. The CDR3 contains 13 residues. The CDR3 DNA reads TGTGCCAGCAGTTACGCCAGGTTGGGCGAGCAGTACTTC. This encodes CASSYARLGEQYF.

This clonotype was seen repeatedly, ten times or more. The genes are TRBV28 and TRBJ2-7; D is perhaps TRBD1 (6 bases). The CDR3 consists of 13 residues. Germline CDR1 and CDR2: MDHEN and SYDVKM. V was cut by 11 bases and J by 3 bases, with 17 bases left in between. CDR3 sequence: CAAQGAAGYEQYF. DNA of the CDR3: TGTGCCGCACAGGGAGCCGCGGGCTACGAGCAGTACTTC. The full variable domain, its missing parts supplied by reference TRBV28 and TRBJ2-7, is DVKVTQSSRYLVKRTGEKVFLECVQDMDHENMFWYRQDPGLGLRLIYFSYDVKMKEKGDIPEGYSVSREKKERFSLILESASTNQTSMYLCAAQGAAGYEQYFGPGTRLTVT.

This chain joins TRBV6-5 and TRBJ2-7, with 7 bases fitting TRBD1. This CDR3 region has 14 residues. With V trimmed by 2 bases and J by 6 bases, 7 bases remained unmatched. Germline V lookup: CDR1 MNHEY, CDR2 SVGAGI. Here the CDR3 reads CASSYQAQGSEQYF. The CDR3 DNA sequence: TGTGCCAGCAGTTACCAGGCACAGGGGTCCGAGCAGTACTTC.

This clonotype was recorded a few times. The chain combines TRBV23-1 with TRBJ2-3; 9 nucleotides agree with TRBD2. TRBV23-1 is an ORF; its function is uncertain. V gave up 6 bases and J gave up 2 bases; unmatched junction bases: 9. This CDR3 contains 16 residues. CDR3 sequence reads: CASRHPSGRNTDTQYF. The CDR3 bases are TGCGCCAGCAGGCATCCGAGCGGGAGGAACACAGATACGCAGTATTTT.

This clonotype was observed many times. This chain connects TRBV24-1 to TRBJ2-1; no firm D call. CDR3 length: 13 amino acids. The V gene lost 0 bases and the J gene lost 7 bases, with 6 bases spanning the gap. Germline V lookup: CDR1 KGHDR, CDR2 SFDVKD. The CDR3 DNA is TGTGCCACCAGTGATTTGGGGTTTAATGAGCAGTTCTTC. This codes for CATSDLGFNEQFF.